These 32 T cell receptor beta chains were sequenced from one sample in a study of cytomegalovirus exposure and HLA in healthy donors. The primer mix had 60 Vbeta and 13 Jbeta primers. Sequencing was performed with immunoSEQ multiplex PCR; in TCRdb, only in-frame clones are kept and a portion is missing. This table holds 100,000 or so clones, around 78% found once. Sequencing was done on a sample of PBMCs. These receptors all come from a male donor in good health and CMV-seronegative.

This sequence joins TRBV5-1 and TRBJ2-3; 12 bases line up with TRBD2. From germline, CDR1 is SGHRS and CDR2 YFSETQ. The CDR3 has 16 amino acids. V gave up 0 bases and J gave up 4 bases; unmatched junction bases: 3. Here the CDR3 DNA reads TGCGCCAGCAGCTTGGGGACTAGCGGGACATCAGATACGCAGTATTTT. It is translated as CASSLGTSGTSDTQYF.

The rearrangement links TRBV29-1 to TRBJ1-2, with a possible D match to TRBD1 (5 bases). The germline gives CDR1 SQVTM, CDR2 ANQGSEA. Deletions cut 0 bases from V and 8 bases from J, with 10 bases between. CDR3 length equals 12 residues. The CDR3: CSVEDGSGGYTF. The DNA for the CDR3 is TGCAGCGTTGAAGATGGATCAGGGGGCTACACCTTC.

The rearrangement joins TRBV7-3 to TRBJ2-3; 10 bases match TRBD2. In germline, CDR1 is SGHTA, CDR2 FQGTGA. V lost 3 bases to trimming and J lost 0 bases; unmatched junction nucleotides: 3. CDR3 length: 16 residues. This CDR3 reads CASSFGAGGSTDTQYF. The CDR3 DNA is TGTGCCAGCAGCTTCGGAGCGGGAGGGAGCACAGATACGCAGTATTTT.

The rearrangement joins TRBV27 to TRBJ2-3, with D possibly TRBD2 on 6 matching bases. The length of the CDR3 is 15 residues. Germline values: CDR1 MNHEY, CDR2 SMNVEV (reference sequence). Trimming shortened V by 3 bases and J by 3 bases, and 13 bases separated the two germline ends. The CDR3 region is CASSFVGGMTDTQYF. The CDR3 bases are TGTGCCAGCAGTTTTGTCGGGGGTATGACAGATACGCAGTATTTT.

This clone was observed a handful of times. The J gene is TRBJ1-1, the V gene TRBV6-5; tentative D call: TRBD1 (5 bases). This CDR3 has 14 residues. Germline assignment: CDR1 MNHEY and CDR2 SVGAGI. The V gene lost 5 bases and the J gene lost 1 base, with 11 bases spanning the gap. Here the CDR3 DNA reads TGTGCCAGCAGTGTCCCGACAGAGAACACTGAAGCTTTCTTT. Residues: CASSVPTENTEAFF.

This clone was detected once. The V gene is TRBV19, the J gene TRBJ1-2; TRBD1 matches 9 bases. CDR1 LNHDA and CDR2 SQIVND come from the germline V gene (reference sequence). The CDR3 runs to 14 residues. V shed 5 bases, J shed 4 bases, and the junction held 5 bases outside the gene matches. CDR3 nucleotide sequence: TGTGCCAGTAGTTACAGGGGGCGCGGCTATGGCTACACCTTC. Its translation is CASSYRGRGYGYTF.

This clone has only one observation. This chain joins TRBV7-9 and TRBJ2-7; D might be TRBD1 (5 bases). Trimming removed 5 bases at V and 3 bases at J, with 17 bases between. Germline lookup yields CDR1 SEHNR and CDR2 FQNEAQ (reference sequence). The CDR3 covers 15 residues. The CDR3 region is CASSDAGKAFYEQYF. CDR3 bases: TGTGCCAGCAGCGATGCAGGGAAAGCGTTCTACGAGCAGTACTTC.

The rearrangement joins TRBV12-5 to TRBJ1-4; TRBD1 is a possible D gene (6 bases). This CDR3 contains 14 residues. V shed 3 bases and J shed 4 bases, with 9 bases lying between them. Germline V gene lookup returns CDR1 LGHNT and CDR2 FRNRAP. CDR3 bases: TGTGCTAGTGGTTTAGACAGGAGTAATGAAAAACTGTTTTTT. Encoded protein: CASGLDRSNEKLFF.

The chain couples TRBV6-4 to TRBJ1-2; D unclear. Germline V gene sequence: CDR1 MRHNA, CDR2 SNTAGT. V was pared by 0 bases and J by 6 bases, with 11 bases between. The CDR3 covers 14 residues. CDR3 DNA: TGTGCCAGCAGTGACTCCACAGATTCGGATGGCTACACCTTC. This codes for CASSDSTDSDGYTF.

V is TRBV9 and J is TRBJ2-7; a weak D match, TRBD1 (7 bases). Per germline, CDR1 SGDLS and CDR2 YYNGEE. V lost 0 bases and J lost 3, with 16 bases in between. This CDR3 is built from 16 residues. This CDR3 reads CASSVASGGQSYEQYF. For the CDR3, the DNA is TGTGCCAGCAGCGTAGCTTCCGGGGGACAGAGCTACGAGCAGTACTTC.

The chain combines TRBV4-1 with TRBJ2-5; unclear D gene. The J call may be faulty, since TRBJ2-7 better matches the DNA end. CDR1 is MGHRA, CDR2 YSYEKL, per germline. This CDR3 region has 12 residues. The CDR3 DNA reads TGCGCCAGCAGCCAGACATCTTACGAGCAGTACTTC. Its translation: CASSQTSYEQYF.

The chain is built from TRBV7-3 and TRBJ2-3; tentatively, D is TRBD2 (6 bases). The CDR3 runs to 16 residues. V was pared by 2 bases and J by 2 bases, with 14 bases between. The germline V gene has CDR1 SGHTA and CDR2 FQGTGA. CDR3 coding DNA: TGTGCCAGCAGCTTATTAGGTAGCGGATACACAGATACGCAGTATTTT. Translating it yields CASSLLGSGYTDTQYF.

The chain recombines TRBV7-3 with TRBJ1-2; D may be TRBD1 (5 bases). Trimming stripped 4 bases from V and 7 bases from J, with 13 bases between. CDR3 length: 13 amino acids. Looked up from germline, CDR1 is SGHTA and CDR2 is FQGTGA. This CDR3 reads CASSSSGTTGYTF. DNA for the CDR3: TGTGCCAGCAGCTCATCCGGGACTACTGGCTACACCTTC.

This clone was counted a single time. The CDR3 is CASSQLTDTQYF. CDR3 nucleotide sequence: TGCGCCAGCAGCCAACTCACAGATACGCAGTATTTT. The chain links TRBV4-1 to TRBJ2-3, with D uncertain. The CDR3 length is 12 residues. CDR1 and CDR2 from the germline V gene are MGHRA and YSYEKL. The germline V and J ends were trimmed by 2 bases and 2 bases, with 2 bases remaining between them.

The chain combines TRBV18 with TRBJ2-3, with D possibly being TRBD1 (5 bases). Germline V gives CDR1 KGHSH, CDR2 LQKENI. CDR3 length equals 14 residues. The V and J ends lost 3 bases and 1 base respectively, with 8 bases between them. CDR3 loop: CASSPGPGTDTQYF. CDR3 nucleotides: TGTGCCAGCTCACCGGGGCCGGGCACAGATACGCAGTATTTT. The complete variable domain, with remaining parts taken from reference TRBV18 and TRBJ2-3, reads NAGVMQNPRHLVRRRGQEARLRCSPMKGHSHVYWYRQLPEEGLKFMVYLQKENIIDESGMPKERFSAEFPKEGPSILRIQQVVRGDSAAYFCASSPGPGTDTQYFGPGTRLTVL.

The chain has TRBV7-2 and TRBJ1-3, with D possibly being TRBD1 (6 bases). Trimming stripped 5 bases from V and 4 bases from J, with 21 bases between. Per germline, CDR1 SGHTA and CDR2 FQGNSA. This CDR3 is built from 17 residues. CDR3 amino acids: CASSPVQTGSLGNTIYF. The CDR3 bases are TGTGCCAGCAGCCCAGTCCAGACAGGAAGTCTCGGAAACACCATATATTTT.

CDR3: CASSIWREGLNEQFF. The CDR3 DNA follows: TGTGCCAGTAGTATCTGGCGGGAGGGCCTCAATGAGCAGTTCTTC. This chain joins TRBV19 and TRBJ2-1, with 9 bases fitting TRBD2. There are 15 residues in the CDR3. V was pared by 3 bases and J by 6 bases, with 6 bases of the junction left unmatched. CDR1 and CDR2 (germline): LNHDA, SQIVND (reference sequence).

CDR3 nucleotide sequence: TGCGCCAGCACCCTCGGTAGCGGTATCTACGAGCAGTACTTC. Residues: CASTLGSGIYEQYF. The chain combines TRBV10-2 with TRBJ2-7; TRBD2 is a possible D gene (6 bases). The V and J ends lost 7 bases and 3 bases respectively, with 16 bases between them. CDR1 and CDR2 (germline): WSHSY, SAAADI. CDR3 length: 14 residues.

The rearrangement uses TRBV19 and TRBJ2-1, with D perhaps matching TRBD2 (6 bases). CDR1 is LNHDA, CDR2 SQIVND, per germline (reference sequence). V was trimmed by 3 bases and J by 0 bases, leaving 12 bases between them. CDR3 length: 16 amino acids. This chain's CDR3 is CASSIGGRSSYNEQFF. CDR3 nucleotide sequence: TGTGCCAGTAGTATCGGAGGGAGGAGCTCCTACAATGAGCAGTTCTTC. Together with reference TRBV19 and TRBJ2-1, the CDR3 gives the full variable domain: DGGITQSPKYLFRKEGQNVTLSCEQNLNHDAMYWYRQDPGQGLRLIYYSQIVNDFQKGDIAEGYSVSREKKESFPLTVTSAQKNPTAFYLCASSIGGRSSYNEQFFGPGTRLTVL.

In its sample, this clone was seen a few times. The gene calls are TRBV28 and TRBJ1-1, with 8 bases fitting TRBD1. The CDR3 has 14 residues. J was trimmed by 1 base and V by 3 bases; bases with no gene match: 1. Per germline, CDR1 MDHEN and CDR2 SYDVKM. CDR3 residues: CASSFDRGNTEAFF. The CDR3 DNA is TGTGCCAGCAGTTTTGACAGGGGGAACACTGAAGCTTTCTTT.

This chain uses TRBV5-8 with TRBJ2-7; 7 bases are shared with TRBD2. Germline CDR1 reads SGHTS; CDR2 reads YDEGEE. J gave up 6 bases and V 4 bases, and 10 bases lay outside the gene matches. The CDR3 extends over 14 amino acids. This CDR3 is CASSPGGGSPEQYF. CDR3 DNA sequence: TGTGCCAGCAGCCCGGGCGGCGGGAGCCCCGAGCAGTACTTC.

J is TRBJ2-1 and V is TRBV7-9; 7 positions agree with TRBD2. This CDR3 is 16 amino acids long. The V gene's germline CDR1 is SEHNR and CDR2 FQNEAQ (reference sequence). Trimming at V came to 0 bases and at J to 6 bases, leaving 8 bases not matched to a gene. CDR3 sequence reads: CASSLAPSGALNEQFF. In nucleotides, the CDR3 is TGTGCCAGCAGCTTAGCGCCAAGCGGGGCCCTCAATGAGCAGTTCTTC. The entire variable domain, with the rest obtained from reference TRBV7-9 and TRBJ2-1, is as follows: DTGVSQNPRHKITKRGQNVTFRCDPISEHNRLYWYRQTLGQGPEFLTYFQNEAQLEKSRLLSDRFSAERPKGSFSTLEIQRTEQGDSAMYLCASSLAPSGALNEQFFGPGTRLTVL.

This chain connects TRBV5-6 to TRBJ2-7; 8 bases are shared with TRBD1. From germline, CDR1 is SGHDT and CDR2 YYEEEE. The CDR3 totals 13 residues. V lost 0 bases to trimming and J lost 5 bases; unmatched junction nucleotides: 1. CDR3 sequence: CASSLAGGNEQYF. CDR3 DNA sequence: TGTGCCAGCAGCTTGGCAGGGGGCAACGAGCAGTACTTC.

The CDR3 bases are TGTGCCAGCAGCTTCCCCAGCCAAGAGACCCAGTACTTC. Its translation is CASSFPSQETQYF. This chain links TRBV5-4 with TRBJ2-5; D is undetermined. There are 13 residues in the CDR3. CDR1 and CDR2 from the germline V gene are SGHNT and YYREEE (reference sequence). V lost 2 bases and J lost 1, with 6 bases in between.

This clone was counted a few times. The chain employs TRBV15 and TRBJ1-6; D gene ambiguous. The V gene lost 1 base and the J gene lost 4 bases, with 8 bases spanning the gap. The CDR3 loop spans 15 amino acids. CDR1 is LNHNV and CDR2 is YYDKDF in the germline V gene (reference sequence). The CDR3 loop reads CATSRVRTYNSPLHF. CDR3 coding DNA: TGTGCCACCAGCAGAGTCAGGACTTATAATTCACCCCTCCACTTT.

The CDR3 sequence: CASSRRLRQATSQETQYF. The DNA for the CDR3 is TGTGCCAGTAGCCGGCGCCTTCGACAGGCAACCTCACAAGAGACCCAGTACTTC. The V and J genes are TRBV19 and TRBJ2-5; D is possibly TRBD1 (6 bases). Germline values: CDR1 LNHDA, CDR2 SQIVND (reference sequence). This CDR3 has 18 amino acids. V gave up 6 bases and J gave up 2 bases, with 25 bases separating them.

The chain couples TRBV5-1 to TRBJ2-3; 11 bases line up with TRBD1. Germline values: CDR1 SGHRS, CDR2 YFSETQ. Trimming took 2 bases from V and 4 from J; bases not matched to a gene: 6. The CDR3 consists of 16 residues. The chain's CDR3 is CASSLRTGGNSDTQYF. DNA of the CDR3: TGCGCCAGCAGCTTAAGGACAGGGGGCAATTCAGATACGCAGTATTTT.

The gene calls are TRBV12-5 and TRBJ2-2; D call uncertain. V dropped 4 bases and J dropped 2 bases, with 2 bases sitting between them. Looked up from germline, CDR1 is LGHNT and CDR2 is FRNRAP. The length of the CDR3 is 12 residues. CDR3 in amino acids: CASGSNTGELFF. CDR3 in DNA: TGTGCTAGTGGTTCTAACACCGGGGAGCTGTTTTTT.

The genes are TRBV7-2 and TRBJ2-7; D is unresolved. V lost 5 bases and J lost 3, with 8 bases in between. Germline V CDR1 and CDR2: SGHTA, FQGNSA. The CDR3 loop spans 12 amino acids. The CDR3 sequence is CASSPSDYEQYF. CDR3 sequence (DNA): TGTGCCAGCAGCCCCTCAGACTACGAGCAGTACTTC.

The chain employs TRBV4-1 and TRBJ1-1; D remains ambiguous. Germline lookup yields CDR1 MGHRA and CDR2 YSYEKL. The CDR3 is 14 amino acids. The V and J ends lost 4 bases and 6 bases respectively, with 15 bases between them. CDR3 protein: CASSPSSSAAEAFF. CDR3 DNA: TGCGCCAGCAGCCCCTCCTCGAGCGCAGCTGAAGCTTTCTTT.

The chain employs TRBV4-3 and TRBJ1-1; D possibly corresponds to TRBD1 (6 bases). The CDR3 contains 15 residues. The germline gives CDR1 LGHNA, CDR2 YSLEER. Trimming left V 0 bases short and J 11 bases short, with 19 bases between. The CDR3 nucleotides are TGCGCCAGCAGCCAAGATCCCTCGGGCGGGGGGCGGGCTTTCTTT. Amino acids: CASSQDPSGGGRAFF.

The chain carries TRBV5-8 and TRBJ1-2, with D hard to call. CDR1 SGHTS and CDR2 YDEGEE come from the germline V gene. CDR3 length equals 14 residues. V lost 0 bases, J lost 3 bases, and 9 bases lay in between. The CDR3 protein is CASSLEWEDYGYTF. The CDR3 DNA sequence: TGTGCCAGCAGCTTGGAGTGGGAGGACTATGGCTACACCTTC.